The present entry profiles one T cell receptor (beta chain) with its context. TCR beta VDJ and CDR3 profiling used genomic DNA as template. TCRdb reprocessed the reads with MiXCR, giving one entry per CDR3 protein. Seen here are 270,000 or so distinct CDR3 sequences, roughly 82% observed once, and the top ten hold approximately 40%. The sample originates from a study of CD8+CD57+ T cells in acquired aplastic anemia. For the study at large: Sorting CD4+ and CD8+ cells gave DNA averaging roughly 3.5 ug.

Only patients with CD8+CD57+ cell expansion on flow cytometry were chosen for sequencing. Every patient had severe acquired aplastic anemia. J gave up 4 bases and V 4 bases, and 21 bases lay outside the gene matches. The CDR3 extends over 20 amino acids. Germline CDR1 PRHDT, CDR2 FYEKMQ (reference sequence). The source of this sequence is a human donor with aplastic anemia. Sequenced: sorted CD4+, CD8+, or CD8+CD57+ T cells (not recorded which) from PBMCs. The chain has TRBV13 and TRBJ2-5; 10 positions agree with TRBD2. The CDR3: CASSSRGTSAGGREGETQYF. Written as DNA, the CDR3 is TGTGCCAGCAGCTCGAGGGGGACTAGCGCGGGGGGGAGAGAGGGAGAGACCCAGTACTTC.